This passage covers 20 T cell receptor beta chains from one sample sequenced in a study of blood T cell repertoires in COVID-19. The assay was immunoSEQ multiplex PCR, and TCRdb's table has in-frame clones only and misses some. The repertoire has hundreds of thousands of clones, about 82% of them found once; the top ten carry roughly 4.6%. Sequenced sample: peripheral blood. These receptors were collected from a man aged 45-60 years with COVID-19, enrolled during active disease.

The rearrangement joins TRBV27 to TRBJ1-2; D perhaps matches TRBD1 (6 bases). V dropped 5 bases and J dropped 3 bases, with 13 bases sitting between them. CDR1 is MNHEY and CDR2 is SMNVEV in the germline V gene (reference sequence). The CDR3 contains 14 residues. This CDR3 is CASSNRVGYYGYTF. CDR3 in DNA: TGTGCCAGCAGTAACAGGGTGGGATACTATGGCTACACCTTC.

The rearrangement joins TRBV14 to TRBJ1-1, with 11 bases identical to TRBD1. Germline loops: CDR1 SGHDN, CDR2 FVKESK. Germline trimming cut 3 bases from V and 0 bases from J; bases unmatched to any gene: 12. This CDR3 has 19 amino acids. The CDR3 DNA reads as TGTGCCAGCAGCCATACCCGCCCGGACAGGGGGCTTATGAACACTGAAGCTTTCTTT. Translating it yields CASSHTRPDRGLMNTEAFF.

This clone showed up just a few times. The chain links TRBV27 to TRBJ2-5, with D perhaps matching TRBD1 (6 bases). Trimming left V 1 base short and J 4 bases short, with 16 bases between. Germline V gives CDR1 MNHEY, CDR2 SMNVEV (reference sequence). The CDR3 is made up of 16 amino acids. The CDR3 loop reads CASSLFSPTGGETQYF. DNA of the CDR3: TGTGCCAGCAGTTTATTTTCGCCGACAGGTGGAGAGACCCAGTACTTC.

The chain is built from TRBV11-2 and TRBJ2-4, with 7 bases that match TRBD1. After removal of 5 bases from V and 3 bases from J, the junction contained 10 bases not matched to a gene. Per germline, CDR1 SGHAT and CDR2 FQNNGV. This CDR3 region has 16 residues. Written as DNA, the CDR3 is TGTGCCAGCAGCCCTATCAGGGGGAACGGCAAAAACATTCAGTACTTC. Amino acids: CASSPIRGNGKNIQYF.

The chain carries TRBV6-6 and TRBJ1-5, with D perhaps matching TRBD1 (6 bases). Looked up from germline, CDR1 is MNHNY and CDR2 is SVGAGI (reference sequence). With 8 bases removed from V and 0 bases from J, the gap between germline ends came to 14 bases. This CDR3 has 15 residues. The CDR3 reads CASGRGQYSNQPQHF. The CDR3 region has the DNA TGTGCCAGCGGACGAGGACAGTATAGCAATCAGCCCCAGCATTTT.

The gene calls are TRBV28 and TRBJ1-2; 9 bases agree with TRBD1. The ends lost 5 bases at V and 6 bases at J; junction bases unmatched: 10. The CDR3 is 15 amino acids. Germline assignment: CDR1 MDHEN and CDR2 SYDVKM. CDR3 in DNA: TGTGCCAGCAGTACAGGGGGACAGGGAATCGATGGCTACACCTTC. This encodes CASSTGGQGIDGYTF.

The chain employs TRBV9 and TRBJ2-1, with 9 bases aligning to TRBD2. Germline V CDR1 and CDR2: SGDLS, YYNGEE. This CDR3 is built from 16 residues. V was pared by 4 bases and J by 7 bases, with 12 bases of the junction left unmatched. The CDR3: CASSPRGGRGGNEQFF. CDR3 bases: TGTGCCAGCAGCCCTCGAGGCGGGCGGGGGGGTAATGAGCAGTTCTTC.

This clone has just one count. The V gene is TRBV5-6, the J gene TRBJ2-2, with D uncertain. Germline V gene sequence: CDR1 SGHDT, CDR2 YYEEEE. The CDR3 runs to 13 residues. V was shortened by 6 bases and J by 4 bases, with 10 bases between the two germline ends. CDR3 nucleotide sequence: TGTGCCAGCACCACTTCGGGCACCGGGGAGCTGTTTTTT. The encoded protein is CASTTSGTGELFF.

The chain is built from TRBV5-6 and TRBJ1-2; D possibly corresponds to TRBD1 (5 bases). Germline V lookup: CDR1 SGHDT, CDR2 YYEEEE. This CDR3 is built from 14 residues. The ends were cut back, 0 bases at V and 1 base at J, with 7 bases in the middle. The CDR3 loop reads CASSLDRINYGYTF. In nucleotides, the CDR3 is TGTGCCAGCAGCTTGGACAGGATTAACTATGGCTACACCTTC.

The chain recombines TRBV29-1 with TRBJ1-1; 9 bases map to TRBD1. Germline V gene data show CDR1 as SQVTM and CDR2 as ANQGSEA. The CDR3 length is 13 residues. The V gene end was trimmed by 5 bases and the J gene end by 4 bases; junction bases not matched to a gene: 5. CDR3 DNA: TGCAGCGTTAGGACAGGGGACGTCACTGAAGCTTTCTTT. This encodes CSVRTGDVTEAFF.

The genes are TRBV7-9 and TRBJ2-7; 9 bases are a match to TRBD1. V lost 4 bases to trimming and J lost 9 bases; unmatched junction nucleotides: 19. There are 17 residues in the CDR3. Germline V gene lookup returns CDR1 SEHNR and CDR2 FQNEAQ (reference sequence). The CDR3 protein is CASSSPGQGAPAGWQYF. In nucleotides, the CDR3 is TGTGCCAGCAGCTCCCCGGGACAGGGAGCCCCTGCCGGATGGCAGTACTTC.

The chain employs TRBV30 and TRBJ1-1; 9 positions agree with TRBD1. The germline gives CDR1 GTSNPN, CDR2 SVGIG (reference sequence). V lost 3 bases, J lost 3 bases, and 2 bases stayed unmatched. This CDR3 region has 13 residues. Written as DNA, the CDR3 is TGTGCCTGGAGAAGACAGGGGGACACTGAAGCTTTCTTT. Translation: CAWRRQGDTEAFF.

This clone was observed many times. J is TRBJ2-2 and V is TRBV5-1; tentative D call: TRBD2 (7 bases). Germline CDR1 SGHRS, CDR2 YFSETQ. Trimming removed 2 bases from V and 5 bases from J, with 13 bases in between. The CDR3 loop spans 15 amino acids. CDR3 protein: CASSFAGAGTGELFF. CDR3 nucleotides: TGCGCCAGCAGCTTCGCGGGGGCCGGAACCGGGGAGCTGTTTTTT.

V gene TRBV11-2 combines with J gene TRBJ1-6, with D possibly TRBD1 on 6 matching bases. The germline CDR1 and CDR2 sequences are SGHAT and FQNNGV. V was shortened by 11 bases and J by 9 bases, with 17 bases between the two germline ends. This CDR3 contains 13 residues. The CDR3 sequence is CASSGGEGSPLHF. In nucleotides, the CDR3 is TGTGCCTCGTCGGGGGGCGAGGGTTCACCCCTCCACTTT. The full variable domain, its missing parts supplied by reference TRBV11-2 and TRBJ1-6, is EAGVAQSPRYKIIEKRQSVAFWCNPISGHATLYWYQQILGQGPKLLIQFQNNGVVDDSQLPKDRFSAERLKGVDSTLKIQPAKLEDSAVYLCASSGGEGSPLHFGNGTRLTVT.

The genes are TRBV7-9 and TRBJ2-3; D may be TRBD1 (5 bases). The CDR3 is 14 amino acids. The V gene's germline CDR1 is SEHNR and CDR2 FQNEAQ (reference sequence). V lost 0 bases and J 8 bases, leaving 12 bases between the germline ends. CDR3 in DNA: TGTGCCAGCAGCTTAGCGATGCAGGGTCCTACGCAGTATTTT. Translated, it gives CASSLAMQGPTQYF.

DNA for the CDR3: TGTGCCAGCAGTACTTCCAGGGGCCCAAGCTCCTACGAGCAGTACTTC. It yields the protein CASSTSRGPSSYEQYF. This chain links TRBV6-6 with TRBJ2-7, with D possibly TRBD1 on 6 matching bases. The CDR3 has 16 amino acids. Germline V lookup: CDR1 MNHNY, CDR2 SVGAGI (reference sequence). Trimming removed 5 bases at V and 0 bases at J, with 17 bases between.

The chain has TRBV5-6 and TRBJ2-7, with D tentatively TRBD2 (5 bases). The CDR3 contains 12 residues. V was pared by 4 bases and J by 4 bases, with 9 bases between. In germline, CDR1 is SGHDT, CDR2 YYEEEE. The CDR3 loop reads CASSGWEYEQYF. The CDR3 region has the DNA TGTGCCAGCAGCGGATGGGAGTACGAGCAGTACTTC.

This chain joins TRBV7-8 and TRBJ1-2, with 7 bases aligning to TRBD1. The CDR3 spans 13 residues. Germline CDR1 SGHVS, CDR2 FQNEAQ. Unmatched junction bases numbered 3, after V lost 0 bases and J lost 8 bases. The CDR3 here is CASSLAQGIGYTF. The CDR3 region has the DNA TGTGCCAGCAGCTTAGCACAGGGGATAGGCTACACCTTC.

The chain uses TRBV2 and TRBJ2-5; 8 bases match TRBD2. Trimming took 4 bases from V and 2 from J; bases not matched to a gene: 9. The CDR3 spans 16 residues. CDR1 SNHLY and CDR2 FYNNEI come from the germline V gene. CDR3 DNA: TGTGCCAGCAGTGGGTTCCTAGCGGGTTTACAAGAGACCCAGTACTTC. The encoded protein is CASSGFLAGLQETQYF.

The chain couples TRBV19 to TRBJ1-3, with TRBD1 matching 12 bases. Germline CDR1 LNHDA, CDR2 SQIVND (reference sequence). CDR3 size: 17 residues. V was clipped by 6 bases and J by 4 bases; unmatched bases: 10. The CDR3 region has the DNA TGTGCCAGTAGGAATCCGGGACAGGGGGCTGGAGGAAACACCATATATTTT. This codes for CASRNPGQGAGGNTIYF.